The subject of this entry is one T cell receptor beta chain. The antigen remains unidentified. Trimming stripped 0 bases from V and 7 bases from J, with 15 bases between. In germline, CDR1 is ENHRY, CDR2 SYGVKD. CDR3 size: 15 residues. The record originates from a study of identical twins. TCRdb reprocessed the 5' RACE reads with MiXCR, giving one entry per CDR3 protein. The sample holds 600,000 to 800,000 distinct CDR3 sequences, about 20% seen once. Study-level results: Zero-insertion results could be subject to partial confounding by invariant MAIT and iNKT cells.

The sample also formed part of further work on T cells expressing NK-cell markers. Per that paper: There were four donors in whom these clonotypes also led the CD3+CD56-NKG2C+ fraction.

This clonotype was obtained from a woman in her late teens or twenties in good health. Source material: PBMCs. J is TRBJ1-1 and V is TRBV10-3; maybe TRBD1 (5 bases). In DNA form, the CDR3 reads TGTGCCATCAGTGAGTCGGCAAGGTCAGGGAGTGAAGCTTTCTTT. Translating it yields CAISESARSGSEAFF.